This T cell receptor beta chain was obtained from a study of T cells in tumors after PD-1 blockade. Study overall: No patient had prior checkpoint blockade, systemic immunosuppression, or radiotherapy within 4 weeks. Blood samples averaged around 120,000 templates (range 24,679-257,772) and approximately 37,000 unique clonotypes.

V lost 1 base to trimming and J lost 0 bases, with 7 bases between them. Germline V gene sequence: CDR1 SNHLY, CDR2 FYNNEI. CDR3 length: 15 amino acids. As for this clone: The antigen is not known.

The method was immunoSEQ multiplex PCR; TCRdb's version includes in-frame clones alone and lacks a portion of them. The sample contains some 48,000 clones, roughly three quarters of which appear only once. Study results and limitations: Peripheral recruitment is suggested, as some novel exhausted tumor clones were in pre-treatment blood.

The receptor was isolated from a human donor with basal cell carcinoma. The genes are TRBV2 and TRBJ1-5; D is uncertain. The sequencing used PBMCs, collected before anti-PD-1 treatment. CDR3 sequence: CASSEEVASNQPQHF. The CDR3 DNA sequence: TGTGCCAGCAGTGAAGAGGTAGCTAGCAATCAGCCCCAGCATTTT.